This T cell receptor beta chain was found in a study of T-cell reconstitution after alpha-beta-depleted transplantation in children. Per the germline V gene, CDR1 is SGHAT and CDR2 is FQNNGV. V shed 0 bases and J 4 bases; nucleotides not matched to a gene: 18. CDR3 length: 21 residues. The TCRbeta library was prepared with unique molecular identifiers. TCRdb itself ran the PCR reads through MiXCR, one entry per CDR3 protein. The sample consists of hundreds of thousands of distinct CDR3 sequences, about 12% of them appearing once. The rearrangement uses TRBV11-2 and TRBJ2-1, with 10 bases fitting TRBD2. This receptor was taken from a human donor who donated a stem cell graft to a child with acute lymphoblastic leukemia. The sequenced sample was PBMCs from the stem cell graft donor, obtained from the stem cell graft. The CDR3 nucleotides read TGTGCCAGCAGCTTAGATGTGGTTGGTTGGGTGGGACTAGCGTTATACAATGAGCAGTTCTTC. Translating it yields CASSLDVVGWVGLALYNEQFF.